This is a list of T cell receptor beta chains from one sample in a study of OX40 agonist ivuxolimab in advanced cancers. The method was immunoSEQ multiplex PCR; TCRdb's version includes in-frame clones alone and lacks a portion of them. The sample lists 90,000 to 120,000 clones, 91% seen once, with 1% to 1.5% in the top ten. Sequencing was performed on CD4+ or CD8+ T cells sorted from blood, taken in a trial of the OX40 agonist ivuxolimab. The receptors here all came from an adult with an advanced solid tumor such as melanoma, head and neck, liver or kidney cancer. The CDR3 runs from the conserved cysteine through the conserved F or W. D genes are given only for firm matches. Clone size is not always given. Where it is, it says once, few, many or a class for expanded clones.

d_gene: TRBD2; abundance: .; v_gene: TRBV5-1; j_gene: TRBJ2-7; CDR3nt: TGCGCCAGCAGCCCCCTGGGGCGGGGGACCTACGAGCAGTACTTC; CDR3aa: CASSPLGRGTYEQYF
d_gene: .; abundance: .; v_gene: TRBV11-2; j_gene: TRBJ2-3; CDR3nt: TGTGCCAGCAGCTTAGAGGGCGATACGCAGTATTTT; CDR3aa: CASSLEGDTQYF
d_gene: .; abundance: once; v_gene: TRBV10-1; j_gene: TRBJ2-3; CDR3nt: TGCGCCAGCAGTGAGTCAGGAAAAACAGATACGCAGTATTTT; CDR3aa: CASSESGKTDTQYF
d_gene: TRBD1; abundance: few; v_gene: TRBV6-5; j_gene: TRBJ2-5; CDR3nt: TGTGCCAGCAGTCGGGACAGGGGGCGACCGGCCCAGTACTTC; CDR3aa: CASSRDRGRPAQYF
d_gene: TRBD1; abundance: .; v_gene: TRBV9; j_gene: TRBJ2-3; CDR3nt: TGTGCCAGCAGCGTCGCTTCCAGGGGGCTAGCAGATACGCAGTATTTT; CDR3aa: CASSVASRGLADTQYF
d_gene: TRBD1; abundance: few; v_gene: TRBV2; j_gene: TRBJ1-5; CDR3nt: TGTGCCAGCAGCGACAGGGGACTAAGCAATCAGCCCCAGCATTTT; CDR3aa: CASSDRGLSNQPQHF
d_gene: .; abundance: .; v_gene: TRBV28; j_gene: TRBJ1-1; CDR3nt: TGTGCCAGCAGTCCGGGACGGATGAACTTGAACACTGAAGCTTTCTTT; CDR3aa: CASSPGRMNLNTEAFF
d_gene: .; abundance: .; v_gene: TRBV28; j_gene: TRBJ1-1; CDR3nt: TGTGCCAGCAGTATTTACCGGGCCCCGGAGGGGGCTTTCTTT; CDR3aa: CASSIYRAPEGAFF
d_gene: .; abundance: .; v_gene: TRBV6-4; j_gene: TRBJ1-1; CDR3nt: TGTGCCAGCAGCTTCTCCATTATGAACACTGAAGCTTTCTTT; CDR3aa: CASSFSIMNTEAFF
d_gene: .; abundance: few; v_gene: TRBV29-1; j_gene: TRBJ1-4; CDR3nt: TGCAGCGTTGTGTTAATATCTTCTAATGAAAAACTGTTTTTT; CDR3aa: CSVVLISSNEKLFF
d_gene: .; abundance: .; v_gene: TRBV19; j_gene: TRBJ1-2; CDR3nt: TGTGCCAGTAGTCCCTATGGCTACACCTTC; CDR3aa: CASSPYGYTF
d_gene: .; abundance: few; v_gene: TRBV4-1; j_gene: TRBJ2-7; CDR3nt: TGCGCCAGCAGCCGGATGGGGGAGTACAACGAGCAGTACTTC; CDR3aa: CASSRMGEYNEQYF
d_gene: .; abundance: .; v_gene: TRBV2; j_gene: TRBJ1-5; CDR3nt: TGTGCCAGCAGTGTCGACAATAGCAATCAGCCCCAGCATTTT; CDR3aa: CASSVDNSNQPQHF
d_gene: TRBD2; abundance: .; v_gene: TRBV7-7; j_gene: TRBJ2-3; CDR3nt: TGTGCTAGCAGCTCTAGCGGATTTAGCACAGATACGCAGTATTTT; CDR3aa: CASSSSGFSTDTQYF
d_gene: .; abundance: .; v_gene: TRBV7-9; j_gene: TRBJ2-4; CDR3nt: TGTGCCAGCAGCCCTCAGACAGTTCTAGCCAAAAACATTCAGTACTTC; CDR3aa: CASSPQTVLAKNIQYF
d_gene: .; abundance: .; v_gene: TRBV18; j_gene: TRBJ2-5; CDR3nt: TGTGCCAGCTCACCAAACACTCAAAAGGGAGAGACCCAGTACTTC; CDR3aa: CASSPNTQKGETQYF
d_gene: .; abundance: .; v_gene: TRBV10-2; j_gene: TRBJ1-5; CDR3nt: TGCGCCAGCAGTGAGAACAGGGGCAATCAGCCCCAGCATTTT; CDR3aa: CASSENRGNQPQHF
d_gene: .; abundance: .; v_gene: TRBV11-2; j_gene: TRBJ1-5; CDR3nt: TGTGCCAGCAGCTTAGACAGGGCTCAGCCCCAGCATTTT; CDR3aa: CASSLDRAQPQHF
d_gene: .; abundance: .; v_gene: TRBV4-3; j_gene: TRBJ2-5; CDR3nt: TGCGCCAGCAGCCAAGATGCCAGGGGAGGCGAGACCCAGTACTTC; CDR3aa: CASSQDARGGETQYF
d_gene: .; abundance: .; v_gene: TRBV5-4; j_gene: TRBJ2-1; CDR3nt: TGTGCCAGCAGCTTGACCCCTAACAGCTACAATGAGCAGTTCTTC; CDR3aa: CASSLTPNSYNEQFF
d_gene: .; abundance: .; v_gene: TRBV9; j_gene: TRBJ1-1; CDR3nt: TGTGCCAGCAGCGTCATCAGGGAAACTGAAGCTTTCTTT; CDR3aa: CASSVIRETEAFF
d_gene: .; abundance: once; v_gene: TRBV6-5; j_gene: TRBJ1-5; CDR3nt: TGTGCCAGCAGTGGTGCGGGCCAGCCCCAGCATTTT; CDR3aa: CASSGAGQPQHF
d_gene: .; abundance: .; v_gene: TRBV7-3; j_gene: TRBJ2-4; CDR3nt: TGTGCCAGCAGCTTAATCTGGTGGGCCCCGGCCCCCGAGGCCAAAAACATTCAGTACTTC; CDR3aa: CASSLIWWAPAPEAKNIQYF
d_gene: TRBD2; abundance: once; v_gene: TRBV12-5; j_gene: TRBJ2-5; CDR3nt: TGTGCTAGTGGTTCCCCTTTACTAGCGGGAGAAGGAGAGACCCAGTACTTC; CDR3aa: CASGSPLLAGEGETQYF
d_gene: .; abundance: .; v_gene: TRBV10-3; j_gene: TRBJ2-3; CDR3nt: TGTGCCATCAGACGGGGGTTTAGCACAGATACGCAGTATTTT; CDR3aa: CAIRRGFSTDTQYF
d_gene: .; abundance: .; v_gene: TRBV18; j_gene: TRBJ2-2; CDR3nt: TGTGCCAGCTCACCGCCGGGACCCGTCGGGGAGCTGTTTTTT; CDR3aa: CASSPPGPVGELFF
d_gene: .; abundance: .; v_gene: TRBV29-1; j_gene: TRBJ2-7; CDR3nt: TGCAGCGTCTGGGGGGCCCACTCCTACGAGCAGTACTTC; CDR3aa: CSVWGAHSYEQYF
d_gene: TRBD2; abundance: .; v_gene: TRBV27; j_gene: TRBJ2-5; CDR3nt: TGTGCCAGCAGTCCTCCGGGACTAGCGGGAGGCCAGGGGACCCAGTACTTC; CDR3aa: CASSPPGLAGGQGTQYF
d_gene: .; abundance: few; v_gene: TRBV14; j_gene: TRBJ1-3; CDR3nt: TGTGCCAGCAGCCCCCGTACGGGCGCGGGTGGAAACACCATATATTTT; CDR3aa: CASSPRTGAGGNTIYF
d_gene: TRBD1; abundance: .; v_gene: TRBV7-2; j_gene: TRBJ1-4; CDR3nt: TGTGCCAGCGGACCGGGACAGGGACGCGAAAAACTGTTTTTT; CDR3aa: CASGPGQGREKLFF
d_gene: .; abundance: .; v_gene: TRBV7-3; j_gene: TRBJ1-1; CDR3nt: TGTGCCAGCAGCACCCAAGGGGACACTGAAGCTTTCTTT; CDR3aa: CASSTQGDTEAFF
d_gene: .; abundance: .; v_gene: TRBV7-2; j_gene: TRBJ2-1; CDR3nt: TGTGCCAGCAGCTTAGCGGGTGTTGGCGGGTACAATGAGCAGTTCTTC; CDR3aa: CASSLAGVGGYNEQFF
d_gene: TRBD2; abundance: .; v_gene: TRBV19; j_gene: TRBJ2-1; CDR3nt: TGTGCCAGTAGTAGGCCCAGGCAACAGCGGGAACATTACAATGAGCAGTTCTTC; CDR3aa: CASSRPRQQREHYNEQFF
d_gene: .; abundance: .; v_gene: TRBV5-1; j_gene: TRBJ2-7; CDR3nt: TGCGCCAGCAGCCCACGGGGCTATCTCTCCTACGAGCAGTACTTC; CDR3aa: CASSPRGYLSYEQYF
d_gene: .; abundance: .; v_gene: TRBV28; j_gene: TRBJ1-2; CDR3nt: TGTGCCAGCGGGGGGAGGGAGAGGTACTATGGCTACACCTTC; CDR3aa: CASGGRERYYGYTF
d_gene: .; abundance: .; v_gene: TRBV7-2; j_gene: TRBJ2-7; CDR3nt: TGTGCCAGCAGCTTAGGGGGGCTCTACGAGCAGTACTTC; CDR3aa: CASSLGGLYEQYF
d_gene: .; abundance: .; v_gene: TRBV28; j_gene: TRBJ2-7; CDR3nt: TGTGCCAGCAGCTCACAGGGATGGGGCTCCTACGAGCAGTACTTC; CDR3aa: CASSSQGWGSYEQYF
d_gene: TRBD1; abundance: .; v_gene: TRBV6-6; j_gene: TRBJ1-1; CDR3nt: TGTGCCAGCAAGGACAGGGACAACACTGAAGCTTTCTTT; CDR3aa: CASKDRDNTEAFF
d_gene: .; abundance: .; v_gene: TRBV28; j_gene: TRBJ1-3; CDR3nt: TGTGCCAGCAGCATCGAGGGGTCAGGGGACACCATATATTTT; CDR3aa: CASSIEGSGDTIYF
d_gene: TRBD2; abundance: .; v_gene: TRBV9; j_gene: TRBJ2-1; CDR3nt: TGTGCCAGCAGCGTAGCTTTCGGGACTAGTCTAGGCTCCTACAATGAGCAGTTCTTC; CDR3aa: CASSVAFGTSLGSYNEQFF
d_gene: .; abundance: .; v_gene: TRBV30; j_gene: TRBJ1-2; CDR3nt: TGTGCCTGGAGTCTTGACACAAACTATGGCTACACCTTC; CDR3aa: CAWSLDTNYGYTF
d_gene: .; abundance: .; v_gene: TRBV6-5; j_gene: TRBJ2-3; CDR3nt: TGTGCCAGCGCCCGAGGGGATGCGCGCACAGATACGCAGTATTTT; CDR3aa: CASARGDARTDTQYF
d_gene: .; abundance: .; v_gene: TRBV7-2; j_gene: TRBJ2-1; CDR3nt: TGTGCCAGCAGCTTAAGCGACAGCAATGAGCAGTTCTTC; CDR3aa: CASSLSDSNEQFF
d_gene: .; abundance: .; v_gene: TRBV5-1; j_gene: TRBJ2-5; CDR3nt: TGCGCCAGCAGGGGGAGCGAGCAAGAGACCCAGTACTTC; CDR3aa: CASRGSEQETQYF
d_gene: .; abundance: .; v_gene: TRBV5-1; j_gene: TRBJ1-3; CDR3nt: TGCGCCAGCAGCTTGGGACAGGTTGGAAACACCATATATTTT; CDR3aa: CASSLGQVGNTIYF
d_gene: .; abundance: .; v_gene: TRBV9; j_gene: TRBJ2-1; CDR3nt: TGTGCCAGCAGCGTAAGTGGGAGGCTCAATGAGCAGTTCTTC; CDR3aa: CASSVSGRLNEQFF
d_gene: .; abundance: .; v_gene: TRBV14; j_gene: TRBJ1-2; CDR3nt: TGTGCCAGCAGCCAAAGCCCGACAGCTATCTATGGCTACACCTTC; CDR3aa: CASSQSPTAIYGYTF
d_gene: .; abundance: .; v_gene: TRBV18; j_gene: TRBJ2-1; CDR3nt: TGTGCCAGCTCATCCGCCGCTGATGGGCAGTTCTTC; CDR3aa: CASSSAADGQFF
d_gene: .; abundance: .; v_gene: TRBV29-1; j_gene: TRBJ1-1; CDR3nt: TGCAGCGTTGAAGGGAACCCGGGCACTGAAGCTTTCTTT; CDR3aa: CSVEGNPGTEAFF
d_gene: .; abundance: .; v_gene: TRBV10-3; j_gene: TRBJ2-2; CDR3nt: TGTGCCATCAGTCCCGACACGACAAACACCGGGGAGCTGTTTTTT; CDR3aa: CAISPDTTNTGELFF
d_gene: .; abundance: .; v_gene: TRBV5-4; j_gene: TRBJ2-3; CDR3nt: TGTGCCAGCAGCTTGGGAGGACAGATAAGCACAGATACGCAGTATTTT; CDR3aa: CASSLGGQISTDTQYF
d_gene: TRBD2; abundance: .; v_gene: TRBV7-3; j_gene: TRBJ2-7; CDR3nt: TGTGCCAGCAGCACCCGACTAGCGGGAGTGGGCGAGCAGTACTTC; CDR3aa: CASSTRLAGVGEQYF
d_gene: TRBD1; abundance: once; v_gene: TRBV10-1; j_gene: TRBJ1-2; CDR3nt: TGCGCCAGCAGTGAAGAACTGGACAGGGAAGGAAGGTTTATCGGCTACACCTTC; CDR3aa: CASSEELDREGRFIGYTF
d_gene: .; abundance: .; v_gene: TRBV2; j_gene: TRBJ2-7; CDR3nt: TGTGCCAGCAGTGAACACGAATGGCAGATCAAGACTCCCAACTACGAGCAGTACTTC; CDR3aa: CASSEHEWQIKTPNYEQYF
d_gene: TRBD1; abundance: .; v_gene: TRBV2; j_gene: TRBJ1-2; CDR3nt: TGTGCCAGCGGCCGGGACAGGGATCTTGGCTACACCTTC; CDR3aa: CASGRDRDLGYTF
d_gene: TRBD2; abundance: .; v_gene: TRBV27; j_gene: TRBJ2-1; CDR3nt: TGTGCCAGCAGTTTACGTCTAGCGGGAGGGGACTTTTACAATGAGCAGTTCTTC; CDR3aa: CASSLRLAGGDFYNEQFF
d_gene: .; abundance: .; v_gene: TRBV28; j_gene: TRBJ2-7; CDR3nt: TGTGCCAGCAGTTTTCCGGCAACCTACGAGCAGTACTTC; CDR3aa: CASSFPATYEQYF